Below, one TCR beta chain is given with its context. Its antigen is unknown. This could be a read error, since a much larger clone is one nucleotide away. The source of the sample is a study of metastatic and nonmetastatic thyroid tumors. Study-level background: From malignant and benign thyroid patients, repertoires in blood and in tumor or nodule tissue were compared. General study points: A significant increase in TCR beta diversity was reportedly seen in malignant thyroid tumors relative to benign nodules, in blood and tumor.

Among the patients, none had received any treatment before thyroid surgery. Per the original methods: Building a distant-metastasis classifier for papillary thyroid cancer drew on CDR3 differences across clinicopathological groups. TCRdb re-analyzed the PCR reads through MiXCR. The V and J calls here are based on TCRdb, not the publication. The table has about 34,000 clones, 15% to 20% seen once. Germline V gives CDR1 SGHTA, CDR2 FQGNSA. This CDR3 is built from 16 residues. The sample comprised blood. This receptor was identified in a female donor with papillary thyroid cancer or a benign thyroid nodule (not recorded which). Some clones in this sample may be carry-over from other donors' samples. The V and J genes are TRBV7-2 and TRBJ2-4; perhaps D is TRBD1 or TRBD2 (5 bases each). The CDR3 reads CVSSEGPTLAKNIQYF. The CDR3 coding sequence is TGTGTCAGCAGCGAGGGACCGACTTTAGCCAAAAACATTCAGTACTTC.